This is a list of T cell receptor beta chains from one sample in a study of STAT3 mutations in large granular lymphocyte leukemia. Measured with immunoSEQ multiplex PCR; TCRdb has only the in-frame clones, and not every one. This sample has some 28,000 clones, with over 60% found just once. The sample was peripheral blood mononuclear cells. The receptors stem from a woman aged 50 to 60 with T-cell large granular lymphocyte leukemia. Some clones in this sample may be carry-over from other donors' samples. The CDR3 runs from the conserved cysteine through the conserved F or W. Each record gives: CDR3 DNA, CDR3 protein, J gene, D gene, clone size, V gene. A D gene is named only where the DNA matches it firmly. Some rows have no size entry. The others give once, few or many, or a class for an expanded clone.

TGTGCCAGCAGCTTAGGGGGTTTCAACTATGGCTACACCTTC	CASSLGGFNYGYTF	TRBJ1-2	-	-	TRBV7-2
TGTGCCAGCACCAAGACAGGCCCAGTCGAGCAGTACTTC	CASTKTGPVEQYF	TRBJ2-7	-	-	TRBV28
TGTGCCAGCAGCTTCAGAGGGGTCTACGAGCAGTACTTC	CASSFRGVYEQYF	TRBJ2-7	-	-	TRBV5-8
TGTGCCAGCAGCTTGGAGACTAGTTCTAGGGAGCAGTTCTTC	CASSLETSSREQFF	TRBJ2-1	-	-	TRBV5-4
TGTGCCATCAGTGAGTCGAGGGGAATTGACGGCTACACCTTC	CAISESRGIDGYTF	TRBJ1-2	-	once	TRBV10-3
TGTGCCAGCAGTGGGTTGGGACAACTCTACGAGCAGTACTTC	CASSGLGQLYEQYF	TRBJ2-7	-	-	TRBV5-6
TGTGCCAGCAGTTCGGGAAATGGGTATCAGCCCCAGCATTTT	CASSSGNGYQPQHF	TRBJ1-5	-	few	TRBV28
TGTGCCAGCAGCTTAGTCTGGAATGAGCAGTTCTTC	CASSLVWNEQFF	TRBJ2-1	-	-	TRBV11-2
TGTGCCAGCAGTCCAACCCTTGTAATCTGGAAAGAGACCCAGTACTTC	CASSPTLVIWKETQYF	TRBJ2-5	-	-	TRBV28
TGTGCCAGCAGGCTTATGGGACACCTGAACACTGAAGCTTTCTTT	CASRLMGHLNTEAFF	TRBJ1-1	-	-	TRBV7-9
TGTGCCACCAGAACGGGCCGCGCTTTGGCTAATGAAAAACTGTTTTTT	CATRTGRALANEKLFF	TRBJ1-4	-	-	TRBV15
TGTGCCAGCAGCGACCAGACAGGGGAGTCCGGGGAGCTGTTTTTT	CASSDQTGESGELFF	TRBJ2-2	TRBD1	-	TRBV5-4
TGTGCCAGCAGCTCCGTTCCTAGCAATCAGCCCCAGCATTTT	CASSSVPSNQPQHF	TRBJ1-5	-	-	TRBV7-4
TGTGCCTGGAGTGTACAGGGCTACGAGCAGTACTTC	CAWSVQGYEQYF	TRBJ2-7	-	-	TRBV30
TGCGCCAGCAGCTTGATGGACACGACTAACTATGGCTACACCTTC	CASSLMDTTNYGYTF	TRBJ1-2	-	-	TRBV5-1
TGCGCCAGCAGCTTGAACAACTACGAGCAGTACTTC	CASSLNNYEQYF	TRBJ2-7	-	-	TRBV5-1
TGCGCCAGCAGCCAAGGGACTACACAAGAGACCCAGTACTTC	CASSQGTTQETQYF	TRBJ2-5	-	-	TRBV4-1
TGTGCCAGCAGCTTGAGCGGCAATCAGCCCCAGCATTTT	CASSLSGNQPQHF	TRBJ1-5	-	-	TRBV11-2
TGTGCCAGCAGCCCTCGACAGGGAGGGTCTCAGCCCCAGCATTTT	CASSPRQGGSQPQHF	TRBJ1-5	TRBD1	-	TRBV28
TGCGCCAGCAGCTCCGGGACAGGGGATGCGAACACTGAAGCTTTCTTT	CASSSGTGDANTEAFF	TRBJ1-1	TRBD1	-	TRBV5-1
TGTGCCAGCCAGTTTCAGGACAGCATTAACTATGGCTACACCTTC	CASQFQDSINYGYTF	TRBJ1-2	-	-	TRBV28
TGTGCCAGCAGGGCCGGCCTGAACACTGAAGCTTTCTTT	CASRAGLNTEAFF	TRBJ1-1	-	-	TRBV7-2
TGTGCCAGCAGCGAGGGACTCGAATTTGGGGATCCGCAGTATTTT	CASSEGLEFGDPQYF	TRBJ2-3	-	-	TRBV5-4
TGTGCCAGCAGCCCGGGCCTTGATTTAGACGAGCAGTACTTC	CASSPGLDLDEQYF	TRBJ2-7	-	-	TRBV9
TGTGCCAGCTCACCATCAACCGCGCGAGGAGATACGCAGTATTTT	CASSPSTARGDTQYF	TRBJ2-3	-	-	TRBV18
TGCGCCAGCAGCCCGCCCCGGGACAGCTATGGCTACACCTTC	CASSPPRDSYGYTF	TRBJ1-2	TRBD1	-	TRBV5-1
TGCAGCGTTGACGTCCGCCACCAGTACTTC	CSVDVRHQYF	TRBJ2-5	-	-	TRBV29-1
TGTGCCAGCAGCTTGCGTGTCAGGGGAGAGCAGAACTATGGCTACACCTTC	CASSLRVRGEQNYGYTF	TRBJ1-2	-	-	TRBV5-4
TGTGCCAGCAGTCCGTCCGGGGCGTCGTTCTACGAGCAGTACTTC	CASSPSGASFYEQYF	TRBJ2-7	-	-	TRBV27
TGTGCCAGGGACAGGGTAGGGAATCAGCCCCAGCATTTT	CARDRVGNQPQHF	TRBJ1-5	TRBD1	few	TRBV19
TGCGCCAGCAGCTTGGTCCCGGGAAGCTCCTACGAGCAGTACTTC	CASSLVPGSSYEQYF	TRBJ2-7	-	-	TRBV5-1
TGTGCCAGCACCCCCGGTGTTCGTCGAGGCTACACCTTC	CASTPGVRRGYTF	TRBJ1-2	-	-	TRBV6-5
TGTGCCATCAGTGAGGGACATGGGATTAGACAGACCCTCAATCAGCCCCAGCATTTT	CAISEGHGIRQTLNQPQHF	TRBJ1-5	-	-	TRBV10-3
TGTGCCAGCAGCTATACCACTAGCGGGAGGGGATACGAGCAGTACTTC	CASSYTTSGRGYEQYF	TRBJ2-7	TRBD2	-	TRBV2
TGCAGCGGCGGACAGGGAGCCTACGAGCAGTACTTC	CSGGQGAYEQYF	TRBJ2-7	TRBD1	-	TRBV29-1
TGCAGCGTCGCCAGGGGGCAGACTGAAGCTTTCTTT	CSVARGQTEAFF	TRBJ1-1	TRBD1	-	TRBV29-1
TGCAGCGTTGGACAGGGTAGTCAGCCCCAGCATTTT	CSVGQGSQPQHF	TRBJ1-5	TRBD1	-	TRBV29-1
TGTGCCAGCAGCCCGGGGAGTGGCCAGCCCCAGCATTTT	CASSPGSGQPQHF	TRBJ1-5	-	-	TRBV7-3
TGTGCCAGCAGCTTTGGCGAGGGGGAGCAGTACTTC	CASSFGEGEQYF	TRBJ2-7	-	-	TRBV7-9
TGTGCCAGCAGCTATGCCTACGAGCAGTACTTC	CASSYAYEQYF	TRBJ2-7	-	-	TRBV5-5
TGTGCCAGCAGTTACACAGATTTAACGCCCCAGCATTTT	CASSYTDLTPQHF	TRBJ1-5	-	few	TRBV6-5
TGCAGCACTCGGGACAGGAGGGAAAACTATGGCTACACCTTC	CSTRDRRENYGYTF	TRBJ1-2	TRBD1	-	TRBV29-1
TGTGCCAGCAGCGCCCCCACCGGGATACCTGAAGCTTTCTTT	CASSAPTGIPEAFF	TRBJ1-1	-	-	TRBV5-6
TGTGCCAGCACCCAGCTGGGGGGGGCGCGTCAGCCCCAGCATTTT	CASTQLGGARQPQHF	TRBJ1-5	-	-	TRBV5-5
TGTGCCAGCAGTGTACGGGGGACCGACTATGGCTACACCTTC	CASSVRGTDYGYTF	TRBJ1-2	-	-	TRBV2
TGCGCCAGCAGTTTAGGGAGTAGTCCCTACGAGCAGTACTTC	CASSLGSSPYEQYF	TRBJ2-7	-	-	TRBV5-1
TGCGCCAGCAGCCCCGGACTAGCGGGAGCCCTAGATACGCAGTATTTT	CASSPGLAGALDTQYF	TRBJ2-3	TRBD2	-	TRBV4-1